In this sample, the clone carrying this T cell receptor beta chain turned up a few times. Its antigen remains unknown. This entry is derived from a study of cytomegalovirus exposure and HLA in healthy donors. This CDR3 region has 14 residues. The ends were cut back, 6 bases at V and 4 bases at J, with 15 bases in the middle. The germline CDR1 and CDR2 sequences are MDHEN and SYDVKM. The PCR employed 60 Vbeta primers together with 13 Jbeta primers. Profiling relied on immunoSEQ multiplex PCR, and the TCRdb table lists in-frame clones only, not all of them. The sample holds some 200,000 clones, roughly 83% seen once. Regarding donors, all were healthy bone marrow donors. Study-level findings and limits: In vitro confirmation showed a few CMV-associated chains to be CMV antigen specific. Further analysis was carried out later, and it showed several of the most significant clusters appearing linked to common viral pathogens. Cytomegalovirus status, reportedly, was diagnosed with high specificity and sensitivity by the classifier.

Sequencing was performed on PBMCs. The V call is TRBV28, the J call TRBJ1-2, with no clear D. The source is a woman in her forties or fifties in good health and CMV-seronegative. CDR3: CASSPPEGFYGYTF. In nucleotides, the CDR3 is TGTGCCAGCAGCCCGCCGGAGGGATTCTATGGCTACACCTTC.